Below, 20 T cell receptor beta chains from the same sample are listed, as sequenced in a study of T cell changes during pregnancy in multiple sclerosis. Sequencing was performed with immunoSEQ multiplex PCR; in TCRdb, only in-frame clones are kept and a portion is missing. The sample carries roughly 93,000 clones, about 91% recorded once. Sequenced material: peripheral blood, taken before pregnancy. These receptors were collected from a female donor with multiple sclerosis, enrolled in a pregnancy study.

CDR3 coding DNA: TGCAGCGCTGGGCAGGGATCCTACGAGCAGTACTTC. Its translation is CSAGQGSYEQYF. This rearrangement joins TRBV29-1 to TRBJ2-7, with D tentatively TRBD1 (5 bases). Germline assignment: CDR1 SQVTM and CDR2 ANQGSEA. The CDR3 has 12 amino acids. V gave up 7 bases and J gave up 1 base, with 11 bases separating them.

This clone was seen a handful of times. The genes are TRBV27 and TRBJ2-1; 9 bases line up with TRBD2. V was pared by 6 bases and J by 10 bases, with 7 bases of the junction left unmatched. CDR3 size: 13 residues. Germline V gene lookup returns CDR1 MNHEY and CDR2 SMNVEV (reference sequence). DNA for the CDR3: TGTGCCAGCAGAGTTAGCGGGAGACAGGAGCAGTTCTTC. Translation gives CASRVSGRQEQFF.

This chain joins TRBV29-1 and TRBJ1-6; D perhaps matches TRBD1 (5 bases). The germline CDR1 and CDR2 sequences are SQVTM and ANQGSEA. Deletions cut 7 bases from V and 0 bases from J, with 10 bases between. The CDR3 is 14 amino acids. CDR3 sequence (DNA): TGCAGCGGTTGGAGGGGCTCCTATAATTCACCCCTCCACTTT. It encodes CSGWRGSYNSPLHF.

The V and J genes are TRBV2 and TRBJ2-3; a possible D gene is TRBD2 (5 bases). The CDR3 length is 13 residues. CDR1 SNHLY and CDR2 FYNNEI come from the germline V gene. The V and J ends lost 4 bases and 1 base respectively, with 6 bases between them. CDR3 sequence reads: CASSVEGTDTQYF. The CDR3 DNA follows: TGTGCCAGCAGTGTGGAGGGCACAGATACGCAGTATTTT. The variable domain in full, completed from reference TRBV2 and TRBJ2-3, reads EPEVTQTPSHQVTQMGQEVILRCVPISNHLYFYWYRQILGQKVEFLVSFYNNEISEKSEIFDDQFSVERPDGSNFTLKIRSTKLEDSAMYFCASSVEGTDTQYFGPGTRLTVL.

This clone was picked up one time. The chain has TRBV11-2 and TRBJ2-7; D perhaps matches TRBD1 (5 bases). In germline, CDR1 is SGHAT, CDR2 FQNNGV. CDR3 length equals 16 residues. Trimming stripped 3 bases from V and 5 bases from J, with 20 bases between. The DNA of the CDR3 is TGTGCCAGCAGCTTTGGGGCCTACCCAGAGGTGAACGAGCAGTACTTC. Translated, it gives CASSFGAYPEVNEQYF.

J is TRBJ2-1 and V is TRBV10-3, with TRBD2 matching over 13 bases. Germline CDR1 ENHRY, CDR2 SYGVKD. The CDR3 extends over 14 amino acids. V was pared by 7 bases and J by 7 bases, with 4 bases of the junction left unmatched. The CDR3 coding sequence is TGTGCCATCAAGGGACTAGCGGGAAGTAATGAGCAGTTCTTC. This translates into CAIKGLAGSNEQFF.

The V gene is TRBV4-3, the J gene TRBJ2-1; 7 bases line up with TRBD2. Germline trimming cut 0 bases from V and 4 bases from J; bases unmatched to any gene: 6. The length of the CDR3 is 16 residues. Germline-derived CDR1 and CDR2 are LGHNA and YSLEER. This CDR3 reads CASSQDRAGWYNEQFF. In DNA, the CDR3 is TGCGCCAGCAGCCAAGATCGAGCGGGGTGGTACAATGAGCAGTTCTTC.

The J gene is TRBJ2-1, the V gene TRBV29-1, with 9 bases aligning to TRBD2. The CDR3 consists of 12 residues. The germline V gene has CDR1 SQVTM and CDR2 ANQGSEA. V gave up 4 bases and J gave up 9 bases; unmatched junction bases: 4. The CDR3 is CSVATSGREQFF. The CDR3 bases are TGCAGCGTTGCGACTAGCGGCCGTGAGCAGTTCTTC.

The chain is built from TRBV9 and TRBJ2-7; D ambiguous. The CDR3 covers 13 residues. CDR1 is SGDLS and CDR2 is YYNGEE in the germline V gene. V dropped 0 bases and J dropped 12 bases, with 16 bases sitting between them. CDR3 loop: CASSVETESPPYF. The CDR3 nucleotides are TGTGCCAGCAGCGTAGAAACAGAAAGTCCCCCGTACTTC.

The CDR3 region has the DNA TGTGCCAGCACCTCTCACTCAGGGAGCAATCAGCCCCAGCATTTT. Its protein is CASTSHSGSNQPQHF. This chain uses TRBV28 with TRBJ1-5, with D perhaps matching TRBD1 (5 bases). Looked up from germline, CDR1 is MDHEN and CDR2 is SYDVKM. V was shortened by 7 bases and J by 1 base, with 14 bases between the two germline ends. This CDR3 is 15 amino acids long.

The V gene is TRBV9, the J gene TRBJ2-6; TRBD1 might be the D (6 bases). This CDR3 has 17 residues. Trimming took 1 base from V and 0 from J, leaving 11 bases between them. Germline V gene sequence: CDR1 SGDLS, CDR2 YYNGEE. The CDR3 here is CASSVYVGASGANVLTF. The CDR3 DNA sequence: TGTGCCAGCAGCGTATATGTGGGGGCCTCTGGGGCCAACGTCCTGACTTTC.

This sequence joins TRBV5-4 and TRBJ2-3; maybe TRBD2 (5 bases). Germline values: CDR1 SGHNT, CDR2 YYREEE (reference sequence). Trimming removed 2 bases from V and 0 bases from J, with 7 bases in between. The CDR3 extends over 14 amino acids. CDR3 bases: TGTGCCAGCAGCTTCGGGATGAGCACAGATACGCAGTATTTT. Translated, it gives CASSFGMSTDTQYF.

The chain joins TRBV5-4 to TRBJ1-1, with a possible D match to TRBD1 (5 bases). CDR1 SGHNT and CDR2 YYREEE come from the germline V gene (reference sequence). V was clipped by 8 bases and J by 0 bases, with 11 bases between them. The CDR3 loop spans 13 amino acids. CDR3 loop: CASSGGMNTEAFF. The CDR3 coding sequence is TGTGCCAGTTCGGGGGGGATGAACACTGAAGCTTTCTTT.

This rearrangement joins TRBV27 to TRBJ1-2; D is perhaps TRBD1 (6 bases). This CDR3 comprises 15 residues. Between the trimmed V and J ends, which lost 6 bases and 2 bases, there was a span of 16 bases. CDR1 and CDR2 from the germline V gene are MNHEY and SMNVEV (reference sequence). CDR3 sequence: CASRQQTGPNYGYTF. The CDR3 region has the DNA TGTGCCAGCAGGCAACAGACAGGACCAAACTATGGCTACACCTTC.

The rearrangement uses TRBV9 and TRBJ1-2; maybe TRBD1 (5 bases). Looked up from germline, CDR1 is SGDLS and CDR2 is YYNGEE. V was cut by 1 base and J by 6 bases, with 16 bases left in between. The CDR3 loop spans 15 amino acids. DNA of the CDR3: TGTGCCAGCAGCGTAAGTCGTCAGGGAAGGAATGGCTACACCTTC. Its translation is CASSVSRQGRNGYTF. The full variable domain, rest sourced from reference TRBV9 and TRBJ1-2, is DSGVTQTPKHLITATGQRVTLRCSPRSGDLSVYWYQQSLDQGLQFLIQYYNGEERAKGNILERFSAQQFPDLHSELNLSSLELGDSALYFCASSVSRQGRNGYTFGSGTRLTVV.

The chain links TRBV4-1 to TRBJ2-7, with 11 bases fitting TRBD2. The CDR3 sequence is 19 residues long. V was pared by 0 bases and J by 2 bases, with 12 bases of the junction left unmatched. Per the germline V gene, CDR1 is MGHRA and CDR2 is YSYEKL. The CDR3 is CASSQDLGTSGLVAYEQYF. As DNA, the CDR3 is TGCGCCAGCAGCCAAGATCTCGGGACTAGCGGTTTAGTAGCCTACGAGCAGTACTTC.

The gene calls are TRBV19 and TRBJ2-1; 9 bases match TRBD2. Unmatched junction bases numbered 9, after V lost 5 bases and J lost 4 bases. The CDR3 covers 16 residues. Germline V gene lookup returns CDR1 LNHDA and CDR2 SQIVND (reference sequence). The CDR3 DNA follows: TGTGCCAGTAGTGTAATAGCGGGGGCCCCTTACAATGAGCAGTTCTTC. The encoded protein is CASSVIAGAPYNEQFF.

The V and J genes are TRBV4-3 and TRBJ1-6; no definite D call. The CDR3 has 15 amino acids. Germline V gene sequence: CDR1 LGHNA, CDR2 YSLEER. The ends were cut back, 1 base at V and 0 bases at J, with 4 bases in the middle. CDR3 protein: CASSQGSSYNSPLHF. CDR3 DNA sequence: TGCGCCAGCAGCCAAGGGAGCTCCTATAATTCACCCCTCCACTTT.

The chain joins TRBV7-6 to TRBJ1-5; 10 bases map to TRBD1. With V trimmed by 4 bases and J by 2 bases, 2 bases remained unmatched. Germline CDR1 reads SGHVS; CDR2 reads FNYEAQ. CDR3 size: 15 residues. The DNA of the CDR3 is TGTGCCAGCAGCTCTGGGACAGGGGGCAATCAGCCCCAGCATTTT. It yields the protein CASSSGTGGNQPQHF.

The chain carries TRBV18 and TRBJ1-4; 9 bases are shared with TRBD1. The CDR3 sequence is 14 residues long. J lost 8 bases, V lost 3 bases, and 4 bases had no gene match. Germline V gives CDR1 KGHSH, CDR2 LQKENI. The DNA for the CDR3 is TGTGCCAGCTCACCGACAGGGGGGTCCGAAAAACTGTTTTTT. Its translation is CASSPTGGSEKLFF.